This is a list of T cell receptor beta chains from one sample in a study of T cells of healthy individuals. TCRdb analysed the 5' RACE reads with MiXCR anew, one entry per CDR3 protein. The data show about 82,000 distinct CDR3 sequences, roughly 5% seen once. These receptors were obtained from a female donor in good health. Both conserved end residues are part of each CDR3. Each record gives: V gene, clone size, J gene, D gene, CDR3 protein, CDR3 DNA. A D gene is named only where the DNA matches it firmly. Size is stated for part of the rows, as once, few or many counts, or as a class when the clone is expanded.

>TRBV3-1|many|TRBJ2-1|TRBD2
CASSSPAGLAPDEQFF
TGTGCCAGCAGCTCACCCGCCGGACTAGCTCCGGATGAGCAGTTCTTC
>TRBV20-1|many|TRBJ2-1|NA
CSAVTPRYYNEQFF
TGCAGTGCTGTTACCCCCCGGTACTACAATGAGCAGTTCTTC
>TRBV5-1|many|TRBJ1-3|NA
CASSLTGTIGNTIYF
TGCGCCAGCAGCTTGACCGGGACGATAGGAAACACCATATATTTT
>TRBV18|many|TRBJ2-5|NA
CASSVDGGIGTQYF
TGTGCCAGCTCAGTAGATGGCGGGATTGGGACCCAGTACTTC
>TRBV4-1|few|TRBJ2-3|NA
CASSPEGGTDTQYF
TGCGCCAGCAGCCCCGAGGGAGGCACAGATACGCAGTATTTT
>TRBV4-3|NA|TRBJ2-3|NA
CASSQEGLNTQYF
TGCGCCAGCAGCCAAGAGGGTTTGAATACGCAGTATTTT
>TRBV28|many|TRBJ2-7|TRBD1
CASSLTGFTYEQYF
TGTGCCAGCAGCCTGACAGGGTTCACCTACGAGCAGTACTTC
>TRBV29-1|few|TRBJ2-1|TRBD1
CSASDRGRFEQFF
TGCAGCGCTTCTGACAGGGGGCGGTTTGAGCAGTTCTTC
>TRBV12-3/TRBV12-4|many|TRBJ1-5|NA
CASSFGEDQPQHF
TGTGCCAGCAGTTTTGGGGAGGATCAGCCCCAGCATTTT
>TRBV5-1|few|TRBJ1-1|TRBD1
CASNQGQGRTEAFF
TGCGCCAGCAACCAAGGACAGGGTCGCACTGAAGCTTTCTTT
>TRBV6-5|many|TRBJ1-4|TRBD1
CASSPGTGAYEKLFF
TGTGCCAGCAGCCCCGGGACAGGGGCCTATGAAAAACTGTTTTTT
>TRBV4-3|many|TRBJ1-5|NA
CASSQERGMGQPQHF
TGCGCCAGCAGCCAAGAGAGAGGGATGGGGCAGCCCCAGCATTTT
>TRBV18|many|TRBJ1-4|TRBD1
CASSPEQGVATNEKLFF
TGTGCCAGCTCACCAGAACAGGGGGTTGCAACTAATGAAAAACTGTTTTTT
>TRBV5-4|NA|TRBJ2-5|NA
CASSLREVETQYF
TGTGCCAGCAGCTTGAGGGAGGTGGAGACCCAGTACTTC